This T cell receptor (beta chain) stems from a study of cytomegalovirus exposure and HLA in healthy donors. Only in-frame clones appear in the TCRdb table, and some are missing; sequencing was by immunoSEQ multiplex PCR. Here the sample spans 250,000 or so clones, roughly 90% being singletons. There are 11 residues in the CDR3. Germline CDR1 SGHAT, CDR2 FQNNGV. V was shortened by 5 bases and J by 6 bases, with 7 bases between the two germline ends. Sequencing was done on a sample of PBMCs. This clonotype was sampled from a man aged 18 to 29 in good health and CMV-seropositive. The chain has TRBV11-2 and TRBJ1-1; no clear D. The CDR3, as DNA: TGTGCCAGCAGCCCCCAATCTGAAGCTTTCTTT. Amino acid sequence: CASSPQSEAFF.